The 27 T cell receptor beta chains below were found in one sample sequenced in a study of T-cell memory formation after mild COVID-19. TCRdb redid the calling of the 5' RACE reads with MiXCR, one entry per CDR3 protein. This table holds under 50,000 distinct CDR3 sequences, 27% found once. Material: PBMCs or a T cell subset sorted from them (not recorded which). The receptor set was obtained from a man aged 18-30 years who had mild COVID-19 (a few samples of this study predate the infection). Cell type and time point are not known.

The CDR3 coding sequence is TGTGCCAGCAGCCAAGATCACGGGACTAGCGGGGGTGGGGAGACCCAGTACTTC. It specifies CASSQDHGTSGGGETQYF. The V call is TRBV3-1, the J call TRBJ2-5; 14 positions match TRBD2. The junction had 8 bases not matched to a gene; V was cut back by 0 bases and J by 5 bases. CDR3 length: 18 residues. Germline V gene sequence: CDR1 LGHDT, CDR2 YNNKEL (reference sequence).

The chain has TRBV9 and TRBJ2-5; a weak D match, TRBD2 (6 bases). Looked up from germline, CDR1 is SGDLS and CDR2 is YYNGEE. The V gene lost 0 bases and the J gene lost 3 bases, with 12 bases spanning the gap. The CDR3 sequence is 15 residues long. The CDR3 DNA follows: TGTGCCAGCAGCGTAGGCGTTGGCGGGGAAGAGACCCAGTACTTC. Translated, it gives CASSVGVGGEETQYF.

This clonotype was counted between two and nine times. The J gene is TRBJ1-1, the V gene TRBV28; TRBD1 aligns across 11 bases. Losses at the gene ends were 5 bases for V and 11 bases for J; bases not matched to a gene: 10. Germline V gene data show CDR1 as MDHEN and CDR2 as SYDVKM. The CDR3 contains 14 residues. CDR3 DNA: TGTGCCAGCAGTCACAGGGACAGGGGGATTCGGGCTTTCTTT. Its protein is CASSHRDRGIRAFF.

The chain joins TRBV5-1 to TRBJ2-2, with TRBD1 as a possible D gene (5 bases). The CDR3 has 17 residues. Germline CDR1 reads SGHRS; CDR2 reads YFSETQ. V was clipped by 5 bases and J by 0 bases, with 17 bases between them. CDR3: CASSTLLTGTNTGELFF. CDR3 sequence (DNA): TGCGCCAGCAGTACGCTTCTTACAGGAACGAACACCGGGGAGCTGTTTTTT.

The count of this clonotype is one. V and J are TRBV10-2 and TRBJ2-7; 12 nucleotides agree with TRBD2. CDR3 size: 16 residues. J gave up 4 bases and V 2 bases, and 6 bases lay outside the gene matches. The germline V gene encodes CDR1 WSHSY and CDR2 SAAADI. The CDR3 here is CASSEVGLAGTYEQYV. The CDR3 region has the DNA TGCGCCAGCAGTGAGGTAGGACTAGCGGGGACGTACGAGCAGTACGTC.

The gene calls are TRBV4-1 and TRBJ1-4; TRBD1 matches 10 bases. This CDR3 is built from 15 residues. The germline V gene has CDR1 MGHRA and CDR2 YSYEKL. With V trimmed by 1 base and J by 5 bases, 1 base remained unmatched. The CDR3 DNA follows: TGCGCCAGCAGCCAAGGGACAGGGGGGAATGAAAAACTGTTTTTT. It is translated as CASSQGTGGNEKLFF.

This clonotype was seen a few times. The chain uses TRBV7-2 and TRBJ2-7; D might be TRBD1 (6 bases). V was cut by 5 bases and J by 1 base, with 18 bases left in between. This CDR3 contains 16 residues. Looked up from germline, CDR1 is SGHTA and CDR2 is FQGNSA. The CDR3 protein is CASSPSGGSISYEQYF. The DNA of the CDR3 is TGTGCCAGCAGCCCTTCTGGGGGCTCGATATCCTACGAGCAGTACTTC.

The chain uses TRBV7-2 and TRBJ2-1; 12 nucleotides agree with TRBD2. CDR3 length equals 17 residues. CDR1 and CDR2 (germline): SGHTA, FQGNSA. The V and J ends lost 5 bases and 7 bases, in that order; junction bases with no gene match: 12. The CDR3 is CASSLIPSGGAKNEQFF. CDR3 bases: TGTGCCAGCAGCCTAATCCCTAGCGGGGGGGCCAAGAATGAGCAGTTCTTC.

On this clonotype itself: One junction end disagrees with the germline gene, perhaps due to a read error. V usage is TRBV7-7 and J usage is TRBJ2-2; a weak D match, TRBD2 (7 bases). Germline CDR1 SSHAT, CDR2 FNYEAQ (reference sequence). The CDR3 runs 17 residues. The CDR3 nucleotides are TGTGCTAGCAGCCCCATGTCGGGGGGCGTTTTCACCGGGGAGCTGTTTTTT. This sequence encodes CASSPMSGGVFTGELFF. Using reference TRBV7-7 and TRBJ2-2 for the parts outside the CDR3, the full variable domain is GAGVSQSPRYKVTKRGQDVTLRCDPISSHATLYWYQQALGQGPEFLTYFNYEAQPDKSGLPSDRFSAERPEGSISTLTIQRTEQRDSAMYRCASSPMSGGVFTGELFFGEGSRLTVL.

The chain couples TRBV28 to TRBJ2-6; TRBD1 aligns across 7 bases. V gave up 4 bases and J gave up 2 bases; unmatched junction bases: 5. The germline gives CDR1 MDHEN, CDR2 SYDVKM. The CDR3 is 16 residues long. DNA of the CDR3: TGTGCCAGCAGTTGGGACAGAAAAACTGGGGCCAACGTCCTGACTTTC. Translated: CASSWDRKTGANVLTF.

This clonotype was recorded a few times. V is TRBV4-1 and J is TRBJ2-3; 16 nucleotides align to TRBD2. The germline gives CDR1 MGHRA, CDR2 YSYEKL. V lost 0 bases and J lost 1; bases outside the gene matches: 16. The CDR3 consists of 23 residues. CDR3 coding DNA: TGCGCCAGCAGCCAAGAAGGGGGAGGTTGGGGACTAGCGGGGGGGCCGCGCACAGATACGCAGTATTTT. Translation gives CASSQEGGGWGLAGGPRTDTQYF.

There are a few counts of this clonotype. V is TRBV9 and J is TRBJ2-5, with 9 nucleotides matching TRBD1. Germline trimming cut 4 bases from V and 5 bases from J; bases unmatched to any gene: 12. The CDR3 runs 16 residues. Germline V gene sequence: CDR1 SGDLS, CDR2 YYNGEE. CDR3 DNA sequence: TGTGCCAGCAGCTTCAGCCGGACAGGGGCGGGGGAGACCCAGTACTTC. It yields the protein CASSFSRTGAGETQYF.

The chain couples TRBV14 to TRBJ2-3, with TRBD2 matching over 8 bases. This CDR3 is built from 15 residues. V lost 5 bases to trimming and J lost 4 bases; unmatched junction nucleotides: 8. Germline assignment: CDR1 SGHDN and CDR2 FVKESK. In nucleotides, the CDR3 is TGTGCCAGCAGCGCCCCGGGACTAGTTGCAGATACGCAGTATTTT. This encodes CASSAPGLVADTQYF.

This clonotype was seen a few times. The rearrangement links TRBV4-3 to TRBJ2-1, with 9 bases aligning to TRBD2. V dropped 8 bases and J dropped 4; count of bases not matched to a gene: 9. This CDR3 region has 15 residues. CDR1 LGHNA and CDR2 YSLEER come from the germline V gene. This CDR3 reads CASQLWAGGYNEQFF. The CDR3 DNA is TGCGCCAGCCAACTTTGGGCGGGGGGGTACAATGAGCAGTTCTTC.

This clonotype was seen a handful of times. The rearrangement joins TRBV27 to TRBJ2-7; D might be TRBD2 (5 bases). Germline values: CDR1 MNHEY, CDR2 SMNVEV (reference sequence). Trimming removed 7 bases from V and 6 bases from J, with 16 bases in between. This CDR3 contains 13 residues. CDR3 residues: CASTGIGGGEQYF. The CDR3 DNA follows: TGTGCCAGCACCGGGATAGGAGGAGGCGAGCAGTACTTC.

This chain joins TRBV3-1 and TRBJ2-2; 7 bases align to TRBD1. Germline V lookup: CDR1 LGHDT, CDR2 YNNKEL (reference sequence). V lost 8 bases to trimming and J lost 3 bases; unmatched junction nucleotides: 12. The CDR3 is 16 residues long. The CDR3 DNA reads TGTGCCAGCTCTGAGGGGGCAAAGACGGACACCGGGGAGCTGTTTTTT. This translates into CASSEGAKTDTGELFF.

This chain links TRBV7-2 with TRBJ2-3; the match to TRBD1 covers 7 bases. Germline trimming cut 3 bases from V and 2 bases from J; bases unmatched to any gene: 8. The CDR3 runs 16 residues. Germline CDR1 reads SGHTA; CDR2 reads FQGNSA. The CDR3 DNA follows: TGTGCCAGCAGCTTCTTCCCGGGACAGAACACAGATACGCAGTATTTT. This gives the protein CASSFFPGQNTDTQYF. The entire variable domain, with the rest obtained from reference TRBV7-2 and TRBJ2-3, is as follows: GAGVSQSPSNKVTEKGKDVELRCDPISGHTALYWYRQSLGQGLEFLIYFQGNSAPDKSGLPSDRFSAERTGGSVSTLTIQRTQQEDSAVYLCASSFFPGQNTDTQYFGPGTRLTVL.

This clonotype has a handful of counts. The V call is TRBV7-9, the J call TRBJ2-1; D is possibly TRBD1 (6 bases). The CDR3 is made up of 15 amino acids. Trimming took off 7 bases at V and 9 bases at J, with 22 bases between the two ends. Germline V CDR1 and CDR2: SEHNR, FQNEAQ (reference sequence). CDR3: CASNRGGNGTIEQFF. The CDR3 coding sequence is TGTGCCAGCAATCGAGGGGGTAACGGTACAATTGAGCAGTTCTTC. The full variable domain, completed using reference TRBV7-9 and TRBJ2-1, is DTGVSQNPRHKITKRGQNVTFRCDPISEHNRLYWYRQTLGQGPEFLTYFQNEAQLEKSRLLSDRFSAERPKGSFSTLEIQRTEQGDSAMYLCASNRGGNGTIEQFFGPGTRLTVL.

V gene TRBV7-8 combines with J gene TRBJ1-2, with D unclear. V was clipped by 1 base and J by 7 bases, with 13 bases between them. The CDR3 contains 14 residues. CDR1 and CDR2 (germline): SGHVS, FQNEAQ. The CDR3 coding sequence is TGTGCCAGCAGCTTAGATTACGGGGTGGGTGGCTACACCTTC. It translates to CASSLDYGVGGYTF.

The CDR3 loop reads CASREGREATGELFF. The CDR3 DNA sequence: TGTGCCAGCAGAGAGGGTAGGGAGGCCACCGGGGAGCTGTTTTTT. V gene TRBV6-2 or TRBV6-3 combines with J gene TRBJ2-2; tentatively, D is TRBD2 (6 bases). CDR3 length equals 15 residues. Between the trimmed V and J ends, which lost 6 bases and 4 bases, there was a span of 15 bases. The germline V gene has CDR1 MNHEY and CDR2 SVGEGT.

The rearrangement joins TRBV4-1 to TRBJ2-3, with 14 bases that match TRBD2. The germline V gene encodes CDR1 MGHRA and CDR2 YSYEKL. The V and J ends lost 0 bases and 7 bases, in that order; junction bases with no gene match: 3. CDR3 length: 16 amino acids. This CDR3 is CASSQEGLAGVHTQYF. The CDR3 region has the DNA TGCGCCAGCAGCCAAGAGGGACTAGCGGGGGTACATACGCAGTATTTT.

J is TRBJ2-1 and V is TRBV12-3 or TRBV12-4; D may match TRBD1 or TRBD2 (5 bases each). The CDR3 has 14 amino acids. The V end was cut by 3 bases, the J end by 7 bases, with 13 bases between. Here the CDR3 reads CASSFTSRENEQFF. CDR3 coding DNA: TGTGCCAGCAGTTTCACTTCCAGGGAGAATGAGCAGTTCTTC.

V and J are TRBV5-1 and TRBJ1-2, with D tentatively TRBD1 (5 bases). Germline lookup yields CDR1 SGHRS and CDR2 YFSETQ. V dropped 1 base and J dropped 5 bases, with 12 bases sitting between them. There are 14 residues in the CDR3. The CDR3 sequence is CASSLSRGKYGYTF. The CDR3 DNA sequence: TGCGCCAGCAGCTTGAGTCGGGGGAAGTATGGCTACACCTTC.

The CDR3 bases are TGTGCCAGCAGCTTAGGTGGGCCACCCCTCCACTTT. It codes for CASSLGGPPLHF. This chain links TRBV7-2 with TRBJ1-6, with unresolved D. Trimming removed 1 base at V and 11 bases at J, with 6 bases between. Germline V lookup: CDR1 SGHTA, CDR2 FQGNSA. CDR3 length equals 12 residues.

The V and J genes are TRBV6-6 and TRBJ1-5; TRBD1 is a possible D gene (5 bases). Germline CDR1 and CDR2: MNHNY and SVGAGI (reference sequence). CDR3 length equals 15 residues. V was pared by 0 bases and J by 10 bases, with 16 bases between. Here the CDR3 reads CASSYSIDSGGPQHF. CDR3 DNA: TGTGCCAGCAGTTACTCGATCGATAGTGGGGGTCCCCAGCATTTT.

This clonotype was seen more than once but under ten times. CDR3 sequence: CASSPGLGPGTGELFF. The CDR3 DNA sequence: TGTGCCAGCAGCCCGGGACTGGGGCCGGGAACCGGGGAGCTGTTTTTT. This chain connects TRBV7-2 to TRBJ2-2; maybe TRBD2 (6 bases). The V gene's germline CDR1 is SGHTA and CDR2 FQGNSA. The V and J ends lost 5 bases and 5 bases respectively, with 18 bases between them. This CDR3 region has 16 residues.

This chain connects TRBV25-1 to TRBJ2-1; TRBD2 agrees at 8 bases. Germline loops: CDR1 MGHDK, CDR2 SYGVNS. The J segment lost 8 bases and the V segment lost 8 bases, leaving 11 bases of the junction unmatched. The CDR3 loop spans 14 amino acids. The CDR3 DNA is TGTGCCAGCTCAAGCGGGGGATCATTCGATGAGCAGTTCTTC. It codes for CASSSGGSFDEQFF.